Sequencing of this T cell receptor beta chain was carried out in a study of blood T cell repertoires in COVID-19. The repertoire was sequenced with immunoSEQ multiplex PCR; TCRdb's copy has only in-frame clones and lacks some. This sample has 150,000 to 200,000 clones, with over 80% found just once. Germline CDR1 and CDR2: SGHRS and YFSETQ. V shed 4 bases and J shed 6 bases, with 19 bases lying between them. The CDR3 loop spans 16 amino acids. One Seattle source followed patients from active infection through their disease course. The receptor's source is a man younger than 40 with COVID-19, enrolled during active disease. Input material: peripheral blood. The chain joins TRBV5-1 to TRBJ2-2, with D perhaps matching TRBD2 (5 bases). The CDR3 nucleotides read TGCGCCAGCAGCCCCCGTGCGGAGGCTTCGTCCGGGGAGCTGTTTTTT. It specifies CASSPRAEASSGELFF.